Below, 18 T cell receptor beta chains from the same sample are listed, as sequenced in a study of cytomegalovirus exposure and HLA in healthy donors. PCR involved 60 Vbeta and 13 Jbeta primers. Only in-frame clones appear in the TCRdb table, and some are missing; sequencing was by immunoSEQ multiplex PCR. The table has about 150,000 clones, roughly three quarters seen once. Sample: PBMCs. The receptors were sampled from a man aged 25 to 45 in good health and CMV-seronegative.

V and J are TRBV5-4 and TRBJ2-1, with 9 bases that match TRBD1. Germline V gives CDR1 SGHNT, CDR2 YYREEE (reference sequence). The V segment lost 4 bases and the J segment 7 bases; nucleotides outside the gene matches: 9. The CDR3 length is 15 residues. CDR3 nucleotides: TGTGCCAGCAGCCATGCAGGACAGGGGATAAATGAGCAGTTCTTC. Amino acids: CASSHAGQGINEQFF.

The chain has TRBV6-5 and TRBJ1-1; D perhaps matches TRBD1 (6 bases). The CDR3 loop spans 15 amino acids. V was trimmed by 3 bases and J by 6 bases, leaving 17 bases between them. Germline V CDR1 and CDR2: MNHEY, SVGAGI. The CDR3 DNA is TGTGCCAGCAGTTATACCGGTGCAGGGGTGGCTGAAGCTTTCTTT. It codes for CASSYTGAGVAEAFF.

This clone has more than one count but fewer than ten. The sample contains more than one DNA sequence encoding this CDR3. The chain couples TRBV11-3 to TRBJ2-1; D perhaps matches TRBD1 (6 bases). From germline, CDR1 is SGHNT and CDR2 YENEEA. Trimming shortened V by 0 bases and J by 3 bases, and 9 bases separated the two germline ends. The CDR3 is made up of 15 amino acids. CDR3 sequence reads: CASSLEQGGYNEQFF. The CDR3 nucleotides read TGTGCCAGCAGCTTAGAACAGGGTGGCTACAATGAGCAGTTCTTC.

The chain uses TRBV30 and TRBJ2-3; TRBD2 aligns across 9 bases. The CDR3 consists of 16 residues. Germline lookup yields CDR1 GTSNPN and CDR2 SVGIG (reference sequence). After removal of 1 base from V and 4 bases from J, the junction contained 9 bases not matched to a gene. CDR3 sequence (DNA): TGTGCCTGGAGTGCCCCCCGATTAGCGGGAGCAGATACGCAGTATTTT. Translated, it gives CAWSAPRLAGADTQYF. The full variable domain, with the rest looked up from reference TRBV30 and TRBJ2-3, is SQTIHQWPATLVQPVGSPLSLECTVEGTSNPNLYWYRQAAGRGLQLLFYSVGIGQISSEVPQNLSASRPQDRQFILSSKKLLLSDSGFYLCAWSAPRLAGADTQYFGPGTRLTVL.

CDR3 region: CASSERGAKNIQYF. In DNA form, the CDR3 reads TGTGCCAGCAGTGAAAGGGGGGCCAAAAACATTCAGTACTTC. The V and J genes are TRBV2 and TRBJ2-4; weak D call: TRBD1 (6 bases). Germline V lookup: CDR1 SNHLY, CDR2 FYNNEI. CDR3 length: 14 amino acids. The V end lost 2 bases, the J end lost 1 base, and 6 bases lay between the germline ends.

V usage is TRBV28 and J usage is TRBJ1-3; tentative D call: TRBD1 (5 bases). Trimming stripped 6 bases from V and 0 bases from J, with 9 bases between. This CDR3 comprises 14 residues. The germline V gene encodes CDR1 MDHEN and CDR2 SYDVKM. CDR3 nucleotide sequence: TGTGCCAGCAGGGAGGGGAGCTCTGGAAACACCATATATTTT. It specifies CASREGSSGNTIYF.

The chain carries TRBV28 and TRBJ2-1, with a weak D call TRBD2 (6 bases). The V end was cut by 7 bases, the J end by 3 bases, with 19 bases between. CDR1 and CDR2 from the germline V gene are MDHEN and SYDVKM. The CDR3 runs to 16 residues. DNA of the CDR3: TGTGCCAGCAACCCTTCTGGAGGGCGGGACTACAATGAGCAGTTCTTC. It translates to CASNPSGGRDYNEQFF.

The chain combines TRBV7-8 with TRBJ2-7; D gene unclear. V lost 0 bases and J 5 bases, leaving 11 bases between the germline ends. This CDR3 spans 14 amino acids. Germline lookup yields CDR1 SGHVS and CDR2 FQNEAQ. The CDR3 DNA reads as TGTGCCAGCAGCTTAGCACCGGTATTCAACGAGCAGTACTTC. Translating it yields CASSLAPVFNEQYF. Combining the CDR3 with reference TRBV7-8 and TRBJ2-7 gives the whole variable domain GAGVSQSPRYKVAKRGQDVALRCDPISGHVSLFWYQQALGQGPEFLTYFQNEAQLDKSGLPSDRFFAERPEGSVSTLKIQRTQQEDSAVYLCASSLAPVFNEQYFGPGTRLTVT.

V gene TRBV7-2 combines with J gene TRBJ1-5; 9 bases agree with TRBD1. The CDR3 has 15 amino acids. Per the germline V gene, CDR1 is SGHTA and CDR2 is FQGNSA. Unmatched junction bases numbered 3, after V lost 3 bases and J lost 3 bases. CDR3 sequence (DNA): TGTGCCAGCAGCTTTGGGACAGGGAACAATCAGCCCCAGCATTTT. Amino acids: CASSFGTGNNQPQHF.

This chain connects TRBV5-1 to TRBJ1-1; D is possibly TRBD1 (6 bases). Germline CDR1 SGHRS, CDR2 YFSETQ. The CDR3 runs 13 residues. Trimming left V 7 bases short and J 5 bases short, with 15 bases between. The CDR3 spells CASGEQGWTEAFF. For the CDR3, the DNA is TGCGCCAGCGGAGAACAGGGATGGACTGAAGCTTTCTTT.

J is TRBJ2-3 and V is TRBV30; 13 nucleotides align to TRBD2. CDR3 size: 17 residues. V shed 2 bases and J 0 bases; nucleotides not matched to a gene: 5. Germline values: CDR1 GTSNPN, CDR2 SVGIG (reference sequence). Here the CDR3 reads CAWSLGLAGASTDTQYF. CDR3 in DNA: TGTGCCTGGAGTCTTGGACTAGCGGGAGCTAGCACAGATACGCAGTATTTT.

The chain joins TRBV27 to TRBJ2-1, with TRBD2 identical over 11 bases. CDR1 is MNHEY and CDR2 is SMNVEV in the germline V gene (reference sequence). This CDR3 has 14 amino acids. After removal of 6 bases from V and 9 bases from J, the junction contained 7 bases not matched to a gene. The CDR3 loop reads CASRSTSGSGEQFF. Written as DNA, the CDR3 is TGTGCCAGCAGATCTACTAGCGGGAGTGGTGAGCAGTTCTTC.

V is TRBV27 and J is TRBJ2-1; 8 nucleotides line up with TRBD2. Germline CDR1 and CDR2: MNHEY and SMNVEV (reference sequence). V dropped 7 bases and J dropped 2; count of bases not matched to a gene: 7. This CDR3 is built from 15 residues. CDR3 loop: CASTTSGNPYNEQFF. CDR3 coding DNA: TGTGCCAGCACCACTAGCGGCAACCCCTACAATGAGCAGTTCTTC.

With respect to this clone: Different DNA sequences within this sample yield the same CDR3. This rearrangement joins TRBV7-8 to TRBJ1-1, with D unresolved. V shed 5 bases and J shed 0 bases, with 10 bases lying between them. Germline-derived CDR1 and CDR2 are SGHVS and FQNEAQ. This CDR3 region has 14 residues. CDR3 in DNA: TGTGCCAGCAGCCTGGCAGGCCTGAACACTGAAGCTTTCTTT. It codes for CASSLAGLNTEAFF.

This clone was observed a few times. V and J are TRBV10-3 and TRBJ1-1; D is perhaps TRBD1 (6 bases). Germline CDR1 and CDR2: ENHRY and SYGVKD. The CDR3 totals 12 residues. With 8 bases removed from V and 5 bases from J, the gap between germline ends came to 12 bases. For the CDR3, the DNA is TGTGCCATCGCCGCAGGGGAGACTGAAGCTTTCTTT. Its translation is CAIAAGETEAFF.

This chain uses TRBV7-6 with TRBJ2-2; D is undetermined. Germline CDR1 is SGHVS and CDR2 is FNYEAQ. V gave up 1 base and J gave up 3 bases, with 9 bases separating them. The CDR3 has 15 amino acids. The CDR3 protein is CASSLGFLDTGELFF. The CDR3 DNA is TGTGCCAGCAGCTTAGGCTTCTTAGACACCGGGGAGCTGTTTTTT.

The chain employs TRBV6-6 and TRBJ1-4; D remains ambiguous. CDR3 length: 12 amino acids. V was cut by 2 bases and J by 7 bases, with 5 bases left in between. Germline CDR1 reads MNHNY; CDR2 reads SVGAGI (reference sequence). The CDR3 here is CASSYRVEKLFF. The CDR3 DNA reads as TGTGCCAGCAGTTACCGGGTTGAAAAACTGTTTTTT.

This rearrangement joins TRBV2 to TRBJ1-6; D uncertain. Per germline, CDR1 SNHLY and CDR2 FYNNEI. The germline V and J ends were trimmed by 5 bases and 0 bases, with 17 bases remaining between them. The CDR3 is 18 residues long. The CDR3 protein is CASSPDGDPSSYNSPLHF. For the CDR3, the DNA is TGTGCCAGCAGTCCGGACGGGGATCCAAGCTCCTATAATTCACCCCTCCACTTT.